These 5 T cell receptor beta chains came from one sample sequenced in a study of naive and memory T cell subsets. Four PCR rounds used nested alpha and beta constant region primers plus the SP2 primer. TCRdb called the 5' RACE reads again in MiXCR, with one record for every CDR3 protein. This sample yields more than 60,000 distinct CDR3 sequences, of which 8% to 9% are seen a single time; roughly a fifth belongs to the top ten. An oligonucleotide containing a UMI was ligated to the 3' end of TCR cDNA. Every receptor here comes from a female donor in good health.

The gene calls are TRBV7-9 and TRBJ2-7; D gene ambiguous. From germline, CDR1 is SEHNR and CDR2 FQNEAQ (reference sequence). CDR3 length equals 14 residues. V was pared by 1 base and J by 4 bases, with 11 bases between. The chain's CDR3 is CASSLGAETYEQYF. Here the CDR3 DNA reads TGTGCCAGCAGCTTAGGTGCGGAAACTTACGAGCAGTACTTC.

This chain uses TRBV29-1 with TRBJ2-7; either TRBD1 or TRBD2 may supply D (5 bases each). Trimming pared 6 bases from V and 1 base from J, leaving 25 bases between. Germline CDR1 is SQVTM and CDR2 is ANQGSEA. This CDR3 is built from 17 residues. Written as DNA, the CDR3 is TGCAGCGTCCTAGAGGGGCACTTGGGGCTACTATCCTACGAGCAGTACTTC. The encoded protein is CSVLEGHLGLLSYEQYF.

This clonotype came up many times. The chain combines TRBV6-5 with TRBJ2-1; D is undetermined. CDR1 and CDR2 from the germline V gene are MNHEY and SVGAGI. Trimming took off 0 bases at V and 9 bases at J, with 12 bases between the two ends. The CDR3 runs 14 residues. CDR3 loop: CASSYSVGRVEQFF. For the CDR3, the DNA is TGTGCCAGCAGTTACTCCGTCGGACGTGTTGAGCAGTTCTTC.

This clonotype was seen more than once but under ten times. This chain uses TRBV21-1 with TRBJ1-1. TRBV21-1 is noted as a pseudogene. This CDR3 has 13 amino acids. The CDR3 here is CASSGILDTEAFF. DNA of the CDR3: TGTGCCAGCAGCGGCATACTAGACACTGAAGCTTTCTTT.

This clonotype was counted ten times or more. The chain carries TRBV20-1 and TRBJ2-2; D gene unclear. The germline V and J ends were trimmed by 3 bases and 6 bases, with 11 bases remaining between them. Germline CDR1 DFQATT, CDR2 SNEGSKA (reference sequence). The CDR3 is 13 amino acids. The CDR3 nucleotides read TGCAGTGCTAGTTCCCGATCCGCCGGGGAGCTGTTTTTT. It is translated as CSASSRSAGELFF.